The T cell receptor beta chain described here comes from a study of T cell repertoires in cytomegalovirus infection. Across the study: Indications came from public TCR beta signatures; they pointed to CMV infection and to a matching HLA type.

Remarks on this clonotype: The target antigen is unknown.

TCRdb passed the reads through MiXCR, listing each CDR3 protein once. The table has roughly 45,000 distinct CDR3 sequences, 20% to 25% seen once. With 6 bases removed from V and 11 bases from J, the gap between germline ends came to 17 bases. This CDR3 contains 13 residues. Sequences were derived from CD8+ T cells from cultured PBMCs, sampled from culture after CMV antigen stimulation. The clonotype originates from a human donor in good health (CMV status not recorded). Some clones in this sample may be carry-over from other donors' samples. The gene calls are TRBV12-3 or TRBV12-4 and TRBJ1-5; D is perhaps TRBD1 (5 bases). The CDR3 bases are TGTGCCAGCAGCACCGGGACTTTCCCGGCCCAGCATTTT. Its protein is CASSTGTFPAQHF.